The rows below give T cell receptor beta chains drawn from one sample of a study of OX40 agonist ivuxolimab in advanced cancers. The method was immunoSEQ multiplex PCR; TCRdb's version includes in-frame clones alone and lacks a portion of them. The sample has roughly 140,000 clones; approximately 94% are singletons. The sample in question was CD4+ or CD8+ T cells sorted from blood, obtained in a trial of the OX40 agonist ivuxolimab. These receptors were taken from an adult with an advanced solid tumor such as melanoma, head and neck, liver or kidney cancer. The CDR3 runs from the conserved cysteine through the conserved F or W. Fields, in order: D gene, J gene, V gene, clone size, CDR3 protein, CDR3 DNA. D genes are given only for firm matches. Not every row has a clone size; where given, it reads once, few, many or a size class.

d_call: TRBD1; j_call: TRBJ1-5; v_call: TRBV28; clone_size: -; cdr3_aa: CASSPWTGENQPQHF; cdr3_nt: TGTGCCAGCAGTCCTTGGACAGGTGAGAATCAGCCCCAGCATTTT
d_call: -; j_call: TRBJ1-2; v_call: TRBV16; clone_size: -; cdr3_aa: CASSQSGLSTAINYGYTF; cdr3_nt: TGTGCCAGCAGCCAATCAGGCCTCAGTACGGCCATTAACTATGGCTACACCTTC
d_call: -; j_call: TRBJ1-1; v_call: TRBV6-6; clone_size: -; cdr3_aa: CASSYGGVLNTEAFF; cdr3_nt: TGTGCCAGCAGTTACGGAGGCGTGTTGAACACTGAAGCTTTCTTT
d_call: -; j_call: TRBJ2-5; v_call: TRBV5-4; clone_size: -; cdr3_aa: CASSSVAEETQYF; cdr3_nt: TGTGCCAGCAGCTCCGTTGCCGAAGAGACCCAGTACTTC
d_call: -; j_call: TRBJ2-1; v_call: TRBV5-1; clone_size: -; cdr3_aa: CASSHPGQGLDNEQFF; cdr3_nt: TGCGCCAGCAGCCACCCTGGACAGGGACTAGACAATGAGCAGTTCTTC
d_call: TRBD2; j_call: TRBJ2-3; v_call: TRBV2; clone_size: -; cdr3_aa: CASSATGTNTDTQYF; cdr3_nt: TGTGCCAGCAGCGCAACCGGGACTAACACAGATACGCAGTATTTT
d_call: TRBD1; j_call: TRBJ2-7; v_call: TRBV19; clone_size: -; cdr3_aa: CASSWDRDLYEQYF; cdr3_nt: TGTGCCAGTAGTTGGGACAGGGACCTCTACGAGCAGTACTTC
d_call: -; j_call: TRBJ1-1; v_call: TRBV5-8; clone_size: -; cdr3_aa: CASSRRGTDTEAFF; cdr3_nt: TGTGCCAGCAGCCGCCGGGGGACGGACACTGAAGCTTTCTTT
d_call: -; j_call: TRBJ2-2; v_call: TRBV11-3; clone_size: -; cdr3_aa: CASSLDMTTGELFF; cdr3_nt: TGTGCCAGCAGCTTAGATATGACGACCGGGGAGCTGTTTTTT
d_call: -; j_call: TRBJ1-1; v_call: TRBV7-9; clone_size: -; cdr3_aa: CASSFVREHRAFF; cdr3_nt: TGTGCCAGCAGCTTCGTCAGGGAGCACCGAGCTTTCTTT
d_call: -; j_call: TRBJ1-3; v_call: TRBV7-2; clone_size: -; cdr3_aa: CASSAQSAGNTIYF; cdr3_nt: TGTGCCAGCAGCGCCCAGTCGGCTGGAAACACCATATATTTT
d_call: TRBD2; j_call: TRBJ2-3; v_call: TRBV4-3; clone_size: -; cdr3_aa: CASSQDLASGGWARGTDTQYF; cdr3_nt: TGCGCCAGCAGCCAAGACCTGGCTAGCGGGGGGTGGGCGCGTGGCACAGATACGCAGTATTTT
d_call: TRBD1; j_call: TRBJ2-7; v_call: TRBV18; clone_size: -; cdr3_aa: CASSPPTGMDEQYF; cdr3_nt: TGTGCCAGCTCACCACCGACAGGGATGGACGAGCAGTACTTC
d_call: -; j_call: TRBJ2-7; v_call: TRBV7-2; clone_size: -; cdr3_aa: CASSLAGGGGPSGEQYF; cdr3_nt: TGTGCCAGCAGCTTAGCGGGGGGCGGGGGCCCCTCCGGGGAGCAGTACTTC
d_call: -; j_call: TRBJ1-2; v_call: TRBV25-1; clone_size: -; cdr3_aa: CASSERGLDYGYTF; cdr3_nt: TGTGCCAGCAGTGAACGCGGACTCGACTATGGCTACACCTTC
d_call: -; j_call: TRBJ1-4; v_call: TRBV6-5; clone_size: -; cdr3_aa: CASSSSTGRNEKLFF; cdr3_nt: -
d_call: -; j_call: TRBJ1-4; v_call: TRBV5-1; clone_size: -; cdr3_aa: CASRGTLATNEKLFF; cdr3_nt: TGCGCCAGCAGGGGGACTCTTGCAACTAATGAAAAACTGTTTTTT
d_call: TRBD1; j_call: TRBJ2-1; v_call: TRBV7-9; clone_size: -; cdr3_aa: CASSLGRGRSYNEQFF; cdr3_nt: TGTGCCAGCAGCTTAGGCAGGGGGAGAAGCTACAATGAGCAGTTCTTC
d_call: -; j_call: TRBJ2-1; v_call: TRBV20-1; clone_size: -; cdr3_aa: CSAPGVEQFF; cdr3_nt: TGCAGTGCGCCAGGGGTTGAGCAGTTCTTC
d_call: TRBD1; j_call: TRBJ2-5; v_call: TRBV7-9; clone_size: -; cdr3_aa: CASSPSWGQGYQETQYF; cdr3_nt: TGTGCCAGCAGCCCCTCCTGGGGACAGGGGTACCAAGAGACCCAGTACTTC
d_call: -; j_call: TRBJ1-1; v_call: TRBV7-9; clone_size: once; cdr3_aa: CASSLDQLRNTEAFF; cdr3_nt: TGTGCCAGCAGCTTAGACCAGTTAAGGAACACTGAAGCTTTCTTT
d_call: TRBD1; j_call: TRBJ1-6; v_call: TRBV5-8; clone_size: -; cdr3_aa: CASSLGPRQGARSPLHF; cdr3_nt: TGTGCCAGCAGCTTGGGACCCCGACAGGGGGCTCGATCACCCCTCCACTTT
d_call: -; j_call: TRBJ1-1; v_call: TRBV5-1; clone_size: -; cdr3_aa: CASSPVSGSTEAFF; cdr3_nt: TGCGCCAGCAGCCCGGTAAGTGGGAGCACTGAAGCTTTCTTT
d_call: -; j_call: TRBJ1-4; v_call: TRBV19; clone_size: -; cdr3_aa: CASSIQGTRPNEKLFF; cdr3_nt: TGTGCCAGTAGTATTCAGGGGACGAGACCTAATGAAAAACTGTTTTTT
d_call: TRBD2; j_call: TRBJ2-7; v_call: TRBV6-4; clone_size: -; cdr3_aa: CASSEQPGGAYEQYF; cdr3_nt: TGTGCCAGCAGTGAGCAGCCGGGGGGGGCCTACGAGCAGTACTTC
d_call: TRBD1; j_call: TRBJ1-1; v_call: TRBV9; clone_size: -; cdr3_aa: CASSVDWGQGEAFF; cdr3_nt: TGTGCCAGCAGCGTAGATTGGGGACAGGGAGAAGCTTTCTTT
d_call: -; j_call: TRBJ1-3; v_call: TRBV15; clone_size: -; cdr3_aa: CATSPDGNTIYF; cdr3_nt: TGTGCCACCAGCCCGGATGGAAACACCATATATTTT
d_call: TRBD2; j_call: TRBJ2-1; v_call: TRBV7-7; clone_size: -; cdr3_aa: CASSFSGSSDEQFF; cdr3_nt: TGTGCTAGCAGCTTTAGCGGGAGTTCGGATGAGCAGTTCTTC
d_call: -; j_call: TRBJ1-1; v_call: TRBV6-6; clone_size: -; cdr3_aa: CASSYSKWNTEAFF; cdr3_nt: TGTGCCAGCAGTTACTCGAAGTGGAACACTGAAGCTTTCTTT
d_call: -; j_call: TRBJ2-3; v_call: TRBV7-2; clone_size: -; cdr3_aa: CASSWGPTGDTQYF; cdr3_nt: TGTGCCAGCAGCTGGGGTCCGACGGGAGATACGCAGTATTTT
d_call: -; j_call: TRBJ2-2; v_call: TRBV11-2; clone_size: -; cdr3_aa: CASSLEAGELFF; cdr3_nt: TGTGCCAGCAGCTTAGAAGCCGGGGAGCTGTTTTTT
d_call: TRBD2; j_call: TRBJ2-7; v_call: TRBV6-6; clone_size: -; cdr3_aa: CASSSGLANALEQYF; cdr3_nt: TGTGCCAGCAGTTCGGGACTAGCGAACGCGCTCGAGCAGTACTTC
d_call: -; j_call: TRBJ2-5; v_call: TRBV9; clone_size: -; cdr3_aa: CASSFGGGPTETQYF; cdr3_nt: TGTGCCAGCAGCTTCGGTGGAGGGCCCACAGAGACCCAGTACTTC
d_call: TRBD2; j_call: TRBJ2-7; v_call: TRBV18; clone_size: -; cdr3_aa: CASSPGTSETYEQYF; cdr3_nt: TGTGCCAGCTCACCCGGGACTAGCGAGACCTACGAGCAGTACTTC
d_call: -; j_call: TRBJ2-5; v_call: TRBV29-1; clone_size: -; cdr3_aa: CSVHRGAGVETQYF; cdr3_nt: TGCAGCGTTCACCGTGGGGCAGGGGTCGAGACCCAGTACTTC
d_call: TRBD1; j_call: TRBJ1-5; v_call: TRBV7-8; clone_size: -; cdr3_aa: CASSFRDRGPNQPQHF; cdr3_nt: TGTGCCAGCAGCTTCCGGGACAGGGGCCCCAATCAGCCCCAGCATTTT
d_call: -; j_call: TRBJ2-7; v_call: TRBV28; clone_size: -; cdr3_aa: CASSLNRNYEQYF; cdr3_nt: TGTGCCAGCAGTTTAAACCGCAACTACGAGCAGTACTTC
d_call: -; j_call: TRBJ1-5; v_call: TRBV18; clone_size: -; cdr3_aa: CASTEGRLNQPQHF; cdr3_nt: TGTGCCAGCACAGAGGGACGGCTCAATCAGCCCCAGCATTTT